This entry concerns a single T cell receptor beta chain. Its specificity is not known. The data belong to a study of shared clonotypes between healthy human individuals. V was cut by 5 bases and J by 5 bases, with 4 bases left in between. CDR1 is MNHEY, CDR2 SVGAGI, per germline. The CDR3 is 11 residues long. Findings and limits, study-wide: The study sampled only blood, and tissue repertoires likely differ.

A CD45RA-negative memory subset and a CD45RA+ naive subset were separated from the CD4+ cells. Every immunoSEQ plate was one replicate of a subset's evenly spread DNA. Measured with immunoSEQ multiplex PCR; TCRdb has only the in-frame clones, and not every one. In the table there are over a million clones, 95% to 99% of which are singletons. The chain uses TRBV6-5 and TRBJ2-1; D gene unclear. The clonotype originates from a man aged 25 to 40 in good health. The sequencing sample was made of naive CD4+ T cells sorted from blood. As for subset: CD45RA+ positively selected. The CDR3 spells CASSTNNEQFF. The DNA for the CDR3 is TGTGCCAGCAGTACGAACAATGAGCAGTTCTTC.